This TCR beta chain comes out of a study of blood T cell repertoires in COVID-19. Across the whole study: Material from acute and convalescent COVID-19 was sourced from the United States, Italy and Spain. Sample material is recorded as cDNA or gDNA derived from T cells, B-cell-depleted T cells, or PBMCs.

Enrollment of patients from Seattle took place during active infection, with longitudinal follow-up. This clone was picked up one time. The authors' processing: Amplification of reference gene primers was used by the study to estimate nucleated cell counts. The data were produced by immunoSEQ multiplex PCR, yet TCRdb's version contains in-frame clones alone and is incomplete. That table supplies the V and J calls and clone size; D and trimming were determined from the DNA. The sample includes fewer than 350,000 clones, 80% to 90% of them seen just once. V was trimmed by 3 bases and J by 3 bases, leaving 12 bases between them. CDR1 is KGHSH, CDR2 LQKENI, per germline. This CDR3 comprises 15 residues.

Sequencing was carried out using peripheral blood. The sequence came from a young man with COVID-19, enrolled during active disease. This chain links TRBV18 with TRBJ1-5, with D possibly matching TRBD1 (6 bases). The CDR3 here is CASSPGDKNNQPQHF. The CDR3 nucleotides are TGTGCCAGCTCACCGGGGGACAAGAACAATCAGCCCCAGCATTTT. Complete variable domain (other parts from reference TRBV18 and TRBJ1-5): NAGVMQNPRHLVRRRGQEARLRCSPMKGHSHVYWYRQLPEEGLKFMVYLQKENIIDESGMPKERFSAEFPKEGPSILRIQQVVRGDSAAYFCASSPGDKNNQPQHFGDGTRLSIL.